Listed below are T cell receptor beta chains from one sample, sequenced in a study of cytomegalovirus exposure and HLA in healthy donors. Here immunoSEQ multiplex PCR was the method, and the copy in TCRdb shows in-frame clones only, minus some. Of some 150,000 clones listed, around three quarters are singletons. Sequenced: PBMCs. These receptors all come from a man in his forties in good health and CMV-seronegative. The CDR3 runs from the conserved cysteine through the conserved F or W. Each record gives: CDR3 protein, CDR3 DNA, J gene, D gene, V gene, clone size. A D gene is named only where the DNA matches it firmly. Clone size is stated in some rows and not others, as once, few, many or a class when expanded.

CDR3: CASSSRTGTGGADTQYF; DNA: TGTGCCAGCAGTTCGCGAACCGGGACAGGGGGGGCAGATACGCAGTATTTT; J: TRBJ2-3; D: TRBD1; V: TRBV27; size: -
CDR3: CASSSQGDQPQHF; DNA: TGTGCCAGCAGTTCACAGGGAGATCAGCCCCAGCATTTT; J: TRBJ1-5; D: -; V: TRBV6-1; size: few
CDR3: CASSYGVSRGETQYF; DNA: TGTGCCAGCAGTTATGGGGTTAGCAGGGGCGAGACCCAGTACTTC; J: TRBJ2-5; D: -; V: TRBV6-6; size: -
CDR3: CASMGQIGQYF; DNA: TGTGCCAGCATGGGCCAGATCGGGCAGTACTTC; J: TRBJ2-7; D: -; V: TRBV6-1; size: -
CDR3: CASSIITGTAAREQFF; DNA: TGTGCCAGCAGCATTATTACCGGGACAGCAGCACGTGAGCAGTTCTTC; J: TRBJ2-1; D: TRBD1; V: TRBV14; size: -
CDR3: CASSLGLAGVYEQYF; DNA: TGTGCCAGCAGCTTAGGACTAGCGGGAGTCTACGAGCAGTACTTC; J: TRBJ2-7; D: TRBD2; V: TRBV5-4; size: -
CDR3: CASSPRQGWNTGELFF; DNA: TGTGCCAGCAGCCCGAGACAGGGTTGGAACACCGGGGAGCTGTTTTTT; J: TRBJ2-2; D: TRBD1; V: TRBV7-2; size: -
CDR3: CASSIEGDEGQPQHF; DNA: TGTGCCAGTAGTATTGAAGGGGATGAAGGTCAGCCCCAGCATTTT; J: TRBJ1-5; D: -; V: TRBV19; size: -
CDR3: CASSSQIANYGYTF; DNA: TGTGCCAGCAGTTCTCAAATAGCTAACTATGGCTACACCTTC; J: TRBJ1-2; D: -; V: TRBV6-5; size: -
CDR3: CASSLRGQIKDQPQHF; DNA: TGTGCCAGCAGTTTAAGGGGACAGATAAAAGATCAGCCCCAGCATTTT; J: TRBJ1-5; D: TRBD1; V: TRBV28; size: few
CDR3: CASSPRTGRDTEAFF; DNA: TGTGCCAGCAGCCCACGGACAGGTCGGGACACTGAAGCTTTCTTT; J: TRBJ1-1; D: TRBD1; V: TRBV5-8; size: -
CDR3: CAWSKQGNTEAFF; DNA: TGTGCCTGGAGTAAACAGGGGAACACTGAAGCTTTCTTT; J: TRBJ1-1; D: -; V: TRBV30; size: -
CDR3: CASNPQNPSSNEQFF; DNA: TGTGCCAGCAATCCACAGAACCCTTCCTCCAATGAGCAGTTCTTC; J: TRBJ2-1; D: -; V: TRBV27; size: -
CDR3: CASSLQLGSYEQYF; DNA: TGTGCCAGCAGTTTACAACTAGGCTCCTACGAGCAGTACTTC; J: TRBJ2-7; D: -; V: TRBV27; size: -
CDR3: CASSQHPGTSGLRFFYEQYF; DNA: TGTGCCAGCAGCCAACACCCTGGGACTAGCGGGCTCCGATTTTTTTACGAGCAGTACTTC; J: TRBJ2-7; D: TRBD2; V: TRBV14; size: -
CDR3: CASSQDRGISYEQYF; DNA: TGCGCCAGCAGTCAGGACAGGGGCATATCCTACGAGCAGTACTTC; J: TRBJ2-7; D: TRBD1; V: TRBV4-1; size: -